This T cell receptor (beta chain) appears in the sequencing data of a study of control samples from healthy donors and cancer patients. CDR1 is MGHRA and CDR2 is YSYEKL in the germline V gene. This CDR3 contains 20 residues. Trimming at V came to 4 bases and at J to 0 bases, leaving 10 bases not matched to a gene. Using immunoSEQ multiplex PCR, the repertoire was profiled, and TCRdb retains in-frame clones only, with some absent. The data contain some 150,000 clones, around 96% of them singletons. The rearrangement links TRBV4-1 to TRBJ2-1; 15 bases match TRBD2. This clonotype was obtained from a woman aged 30 to 39 in good health. The sequencing input was blood. The CDR3 coding sequence is TGCGCCAGCAGCCCATCGGGGACTAGCGGGGGGCAAAGCTCCTACAATGAGCAGTTCTTC. It yields the protein CASSPSGTSGGQSSYNEQFF.